This T cell receptor beta chain was observed in a study of identical twins. This clonotype was picked up many times. TCRdb reanalysed the 5' RACE reads using MiXCR and keeps one entry per CDR3 protein. The table lists under 1 million distinct CDR3 sequences, roughly an eighth of them singletons. V lost 4 bases and J 1 base, leaving 10 bases between the germline ends. This CDR3 spans 14 amino acids. The data were also submitted as part of a second study, on yellow fever vaccine responses in identical twins.

The sequenced material came from PBMCs. The clonotype was recovered from a woman under 30 in good health. This chain connects TRBV12-3 or TRBV12-4 to TRBJ1-1; D uncertain. The CDR3 region is CASSSTVENTEAFF. The CDR3 nucleotides read TGTGCCAGCAGTTCCACAGTAGAGAACACTGAAGCTTTCTTT.